This T cell receptor (beta chain) was sequenced during a study of blood T cell repertoires in COVID-19 (dated by TCRdb to 2018 to 2020). As for the study more broadly: Collaborator samples came from the United States, Italy and Spain and covered acute and convalescent phases of COVID-19. The repertoires were released in a freely available public database intended as a resource for research on the immune response to SARS-CoV-2. Where HLA class I and class II types were available, the types were taken from metadata supplied by the sample provider, not from assay-based typing. The material from the prospective study consisted of cDNA or gDNA derived from T cells, B-cell-depleted T cells, or PBMCs. A de-identified subject ID, COVID-19 status, age in years and sex were almost always included in the sample metadata. The samples were drawn from two sources: the first 160 participants of the ongoing ImmuneRACE study, and 1,200 or so subjects contributed by 6 global collaborators. Subjects who had been exposed to COVID-19, were actively infected with it, or had recovered from it provided the deeply sampled blood TCRbeta repertoires that made up the dataset. What the research found in general, with its limitations: Clinical and demographic metadata were provided uncurated, with the amount varying by source and participant.

About this clone: Its antigen is unknown. No qualities accompany the bases; no much larger clone lies one base away.

TCRbeta CDR3 regions were amplified from genomic DNA by means of the immunoSEQ Assay, a bias-controlled multiplex PCR. Per the original workflow: The number of nucleated cells in each sample was estimated from the amplification of reference gene primers within the assay. To quantify the absolute abundance of each unique TCRbeta CDR3 rearrangement, sequence reads were collapsed and filtered. Productive Simpson clonality was computed per sample as the square root of Simpson's diversity index over productive rearrangements. Sourced from immuneACCESS, this table was stored by TCRdb with only in-frame sequences that have V and J called. A share of the clones is absent; for the studies checked, an unresolved V gene accounts for under half, and the remainder has no known explanation. The DNA was the basis for D and trimming; V, J and clone size are from that table. In all, the sample holds more than 45,000 clones, and around 90% of those were seen once. The biggest ten clones account for 1.4% of the sample.

Each collaborating institution followed its own protocols to collect whole blood in K2EDTA tubes. Collaborator samples were shipped for TCRbeta analysis as frozen whole blood, isolated PBMCs, or DNA extracted from either sample type. This receptor was obtained from a man aged 55 to 70 with acute or convalescent COVID-19. The source material was peripheral blood.

The CDR3 region has the sequence CASSSLKARGPQEQFF. The nucleotide sequence reads as follows: TGTGCCAGCAGCTCCCTAAAAGCGCGGGGGCCCCAAGAGCAGTTCTTC. Rearrangement joined TRBV11-2 to TRBJ2-1; the D gene is perhaps TRBD2, on 7 matching bases. V lost 4 bases and J lost 10 bases; the stretch between them is 23 bases long. The CDR3 numbers 16 residues from cysteine through phenylalanine. Only CDR3 DNA is held: 48 bases, read in frame from base 1. From the germline V gene, CDR1 is SGHAT and CDR2 is FQNNGV.